These T cell receptor beta chains were read from a single sample in a study of Graves' ophthalmopathy and Graves' hyperthyroidism. TCRdb re-derived calls from the multiplex PCR reads in MiXCR, one entry per CDR3 protein. The sample contains about 200,000 distinct CDR3 sequences, just under 30% of which appear only once. The sequenced material came from peripheral blood. Receptor source: a man aged 45 to 65 with Graves' ophthalmopathy. Each CDR3 is given with its conserved first and last residue. D genes are given only for firm matches. Some rows have no size entry. The others give once, few or many, or a class for an expanded clone.

>TRBD2|16|.|TRBV6-1|TRBJ2-7
TGTGCCAGCAGTGACCCCCTTGGAGCGGGGTTCTACGAGCAGTACTTC
CASSDPLGAGFYEQYF
>.|13|many|TRBV2|TRBJ1-1
TGTGCCAGCAGAGGGACATGGGGCGCTGAAGCTTTCTTT
CASRGTWGAEAFF
>.|12|.|TRBV20-1|TRBJ2-5
TGCAGTGCTAGAGAAGGGGTATCTAGCCAGTACTTC
CSAREGVSSQYF
>.|14|.|TRBV20-1|TRBJ2-2
TGCAGTGCTAGTGCAGAGGGGGGCACCGGGGAGCTGTTTTTT
CSASAEGGTGELFF
>.|13|many|TRBV6-5|TRBJ1-1
TGTGCCACCCTGTGGGTTCGGGACACTGAAGCTTTCTTT
CATLWVRDTEAFF
>TRBD1|14|many|TRBV6-2/TRBV6-3|TRBJ2-7
TGTGCCAGCCAAACCGACAGGGTCTCCTACGAGCAGTACTTC
CASQTDRVSYEQYF
>.|15|.|TRBV10-3|TRBJ2-5
TGTGCCATCAGTGCGGGCGAGACAGAAATAGAGACCCAGTACTTC
CAISAGETEIETQYF
>.|13|many|TRBV5-1|TRBJ1-6
TGCGCCAGCAGCTTAGGGGATCCTTCACCCCTCCACTTT
CASSLGDPSPLHF
>.|17|many|TRBV18|TRBJ2-5
TGTGCCAGCTCACCTATGGACGGGACTCAGACTCAAGAGACCCAGTACTTC
CASSPMDGTQTQETQYF
>.|16|.|TRBV6-1|TRBJ2-5
TGTGCCAGCACTAGGGGGCGACTAGCGAGGCAAGAGACCCAGTACTTC
CASTRGRLARQETQYF
>TRBD2|13|.|TRBV6-1|TRBJ2-7
TGTGCCAGCAGGCGGGACTACTACTACGAGCAGTACTTC
CASRRDYYYEQYF
>TRBD1|15|many|TRBV7-7|TRBJ2-2
TGTGCTAGCAGCGCCCGACAGGGGTACACCGGGGAGCTGTTTTTT
CASSARQGYTGELFF
>.|14|many|TRBV3-1|TRBJ2-7
TGTGCCAGCAGTCACTGGCAGTCGAACTACGAGCAGTACTTC
CASSHWQSNYEQYF
>TRBD1|12|many|TRBV20-1|TRBJ1-1
TGCAGTGCCATGGGACAGTCATTTGAAGCTTTCTTT
CSAMGQSFEAFF
>.|15|many|TRBV11-2|TRBJ1-1
TGTGCCAGCAGCCTAGATTTGGGCGGGGGGACTGAAGCTTTCTTT
CASSLDLGGGTEAFF
>TRBD2|14|many|TRBV9|TRBJ2-7
TGTGCCAGCAGCGTTGGCGGGAGTGATTACGAGCAGTACTTC
CASSVGGSDYEQYF
>.|14|many|TRBV19|TRBJ1-2
TGTGCCAGTAGCCAAGGACGGACTCGTGGGGGCTACACCTTC
CASSQGRTRGGYTF
>.|12|many|TRBV29-1|TRBJ2-2
TGCAGCGCTGAGACGAACACCGGGGAGCTGTTTTTT
CSAETNTGELFF
>TRBD1|14|.|TRBV6-1|TRBJ2-5
TGTGCCAGCAGTGCGTCGGGACAGCAAGAGACCCAGTACTTC
CASSASGQQETQYF
>.|16|many|TRBV12-3/TRBV12-4|TRBJ2-2
TGTGCCAGCACCCCTCCCGGGGTCCCGAACACCGGGGAGCTGTTTTTT
CASTPPGVPNTGELFF
>.|14|.|TRBV28|TRBJ1-1
TGTGCCAGCAGTTCCCCCCGGGACCTCCCCGAAGCTTTCTTT
CASSSPRDLPEAFF
>.|14|many|TRBV12-3/TRBV12-4|TRBJ2-2
TGTGCCAGCAGTCTAGGCGTACTTACCGGGGAGCTGTTTTTT
CASSLGVLTGELFF
>TRBD1|15|many|TRBV4-1|TRBJ2-7
TGCGCCAGCAGCCCCGCTACGGACAGGGTCTACGAGCAGTACTTC
CASSPATDRVYEQYF
>TRBD1|14|many|TRBV11-2|TRBJ2-7
TGTGCCAGCAGCTCCGGGACAGTAGACTACGAGCAGTACTTC
CASSSGTVDYEQYF
>TRBD1|16|many|TRBV20-1|TRBJ1-6
TGCAGTGCTAGTGGGGTGGAGGGGGCGACTAATTCACCCCTCCACTTT
CSASGVEGATNSPLHF
>.|16|.|TRBV11-2|TRBJ2-5
TGTGCCAGCAGTTTTCCCGGGCAGGTGTTCCAAGAGACCCAGTACTTC
CASSFPGQVFQETQYF
>TRBD1|15|many|TRBV5-1|TRBJ1-4
TGCGCCAGCAGCTTGGCCTTGACAGGGGGTGAAAAACTGTTTTTT
CASSLALTGGEKLFF
>.|12|many|TRBV6-5|TRBJ1-1
TGTGCCAGCTTCCCCGAGGGGGGGGAAGCTTTCTTT
CASFPEGGEAFF
>TRBD1|15|many|TRBV7-9|TRBJ2-7
TGTGCCAGCAGCTGCCTGGACAGGGGGCAAGGAGAGCAGTACTTC
CASSCLDRGQGEQYF
>.|12|.|TRBV6-5|TRBJ1-1
TGTGCCAGCAGTTACGGGACTAGAGAAGCTTTCTTT
CASSYGTREAFF
>.|15|many|TRBV12-3/TRBV12-4|TRBJ2-2
TGTGCCAGCAGTTCGGGACCGCCCACCCTCGGGGAGCTGTTTTTT
CASSSGPPTLGELFF
>.|14|many|TRBV10-3|TRBJ2-5
TGTGCCATCAGTGAGCCGACCTTGGTGGAGACCCAGTACTTC
CAISEPTLVETQYF
>.|13|many|TRBV5-6|TRBJ1-2
TGTGCCAGCAGCACGGGCCTAAAGAATGGCTACACCTTC
CASSTGLKNGYTF
>.|10|.|TRBV20-1|TRBJ1-1
TGCAGTGCTATGAACACTGAAGCTTTCTTT
CSAMNTEAFF
>.|13|many|TRBV5-5|TRBJ1-5
TGTGCCAGCAGCCGGGACGGGGATCAGCCCCAGCATTTT
CASSRDGDQPQHF
>.|13|.|TRBV6-2/TRBV6-3|TRBJ2-5
TGTGCCAGCAGATCCAGGGTCGGCGAGACCCAGTACTTC
CASRSRVGETQYF
>TRBD2|15|many|TRBV4-2|TRBJ2-4
TGTGCCAGCAGCCAGGATTTCCTCCGGGGGGGGATTCAGTACTTC
CASSQDFLRGGIQYF
>TRBD1|15|many|TRBV2|TRBJ2-7
TGTGCCAGCATTACGGACAGGGCGAGCTCCTACGAGCAGTACTTC
CASITDRASSYEQYF